This T cell receptor beta chain was identified in a study of blood T cell repertoires in COVID-19. Study-level background: Researchers got acute and convalescent COVID-19 samples from the United States, Italy and Spain.

TCRdb's table, derived via immunoSEQ multiplex PCR, lists solely in-frame clones and lacks some. The sample yields approximately 200,000 clones, 88% seen once. The CDR3 runs to 17 residues. After removal of 3 bases from V and 1 base from J, the junction contained 3 bases not matched to a gene. The germline V gene has CDR1 SGHRS and CDR2 YFSETQ. The sample was peripheral blood. The source is a young woman with acute or convalescent COVID-19. The V call is TRBV5-1, the J call TRBJ1-6; TRBD1 matches 11 bases. The CDR3: CASSWGQGGSYNSPLHF. The CDR3 bases are TGCGCCAGCAGCTGGGGACAGGGGGGGTCCTATAATTCACCCCTCCACTTT. The full variable domain, in which reference TRBV5-1 and TRBJ1-6 provide the parts outside the CDR3, is KAGVTQTPRYLIKTRGQQVTLSCSPISGHRSVSWYQQTPGQGLQFLFEYFSETQRNKGNFPGRFSGRQFSNSRSEMNVSTLELGDSALYLCASSWGQGGSYNSPLHFGNGTRLTVT.